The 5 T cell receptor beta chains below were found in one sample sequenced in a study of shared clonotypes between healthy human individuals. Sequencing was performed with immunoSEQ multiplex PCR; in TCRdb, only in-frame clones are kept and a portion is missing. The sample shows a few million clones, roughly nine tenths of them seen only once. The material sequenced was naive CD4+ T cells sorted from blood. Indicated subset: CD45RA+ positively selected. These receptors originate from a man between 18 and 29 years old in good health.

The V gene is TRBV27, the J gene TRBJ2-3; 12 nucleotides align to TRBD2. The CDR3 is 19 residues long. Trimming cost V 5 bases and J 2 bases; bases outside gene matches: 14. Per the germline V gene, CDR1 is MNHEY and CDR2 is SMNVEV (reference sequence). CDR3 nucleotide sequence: TGTGCCAGCAGTGCACGTCCCGGACTAGCGGGAAAAAACACAGATACGCAGTATTTT. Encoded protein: CASSARPGLAGKNTDTQYF.

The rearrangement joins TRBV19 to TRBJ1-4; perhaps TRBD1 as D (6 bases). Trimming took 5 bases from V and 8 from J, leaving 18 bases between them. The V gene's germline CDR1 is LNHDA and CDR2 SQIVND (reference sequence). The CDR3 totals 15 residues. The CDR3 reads CASSRLTGTGEKLFF. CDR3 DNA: TGTGCCAGTAGTCGCCTTACAGGGACGGGGGAAAAACTGTTTTTT.

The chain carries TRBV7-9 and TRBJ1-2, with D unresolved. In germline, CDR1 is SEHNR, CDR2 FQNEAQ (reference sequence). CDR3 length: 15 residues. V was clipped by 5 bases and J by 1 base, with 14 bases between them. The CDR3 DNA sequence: TGTGCCAGCAGCGCCAGCGGCGGCAGTAACTATGGCTACACCTTC. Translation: CASSASGGSNYGYTF.

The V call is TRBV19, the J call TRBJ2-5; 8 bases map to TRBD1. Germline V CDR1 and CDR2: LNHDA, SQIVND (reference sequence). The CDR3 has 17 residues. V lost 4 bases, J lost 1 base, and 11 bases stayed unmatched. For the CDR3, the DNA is TGTGCCAGTAGTACCCTAGGACAGGGAGCCCTCCAAGAGACCCAGTACTTC. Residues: CASSTLGQGALQETQYF.

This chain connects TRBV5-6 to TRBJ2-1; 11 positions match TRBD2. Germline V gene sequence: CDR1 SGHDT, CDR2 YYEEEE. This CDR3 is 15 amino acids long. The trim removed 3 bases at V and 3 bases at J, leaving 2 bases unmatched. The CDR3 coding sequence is TGTGCCAGCAGCTATCTAGCGGGGGGCTACAATGAGCAGTTCTTC. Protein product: CASSYLAGGYNEQFF.